This TCR beta chain comes out of a study of T cell responses to AZD1222 COVID-19 vaccine. Assay used: immunoSEQ multiplex PCR; TCRdb lists only in-frame clones, some missing. The sample contains under 150,000 clones, about 89% of which appear only once. Germline V gene lookup returns CDR1 LNHDA and CDR2 SQIVND (reference sequence). The CDR3 loop spans 14 amino acids. V lost 5 bases to trimming and J lost 2 bases, with 13 bases between them. The sequenced sample was peripheral blood, obtained on day 0 of AZD1222 vaccination. The chain has TRBV19 and TRBJ2-7; D is unresolved. This receptor was taken from an adult in good health. CDR3 amino acids: CASSSAIGTYEQYF. The CDR3 DNA reads as TGTGCCAGTAGTTCCGCCATTGGGACCTACGAGCAGTACTTC.